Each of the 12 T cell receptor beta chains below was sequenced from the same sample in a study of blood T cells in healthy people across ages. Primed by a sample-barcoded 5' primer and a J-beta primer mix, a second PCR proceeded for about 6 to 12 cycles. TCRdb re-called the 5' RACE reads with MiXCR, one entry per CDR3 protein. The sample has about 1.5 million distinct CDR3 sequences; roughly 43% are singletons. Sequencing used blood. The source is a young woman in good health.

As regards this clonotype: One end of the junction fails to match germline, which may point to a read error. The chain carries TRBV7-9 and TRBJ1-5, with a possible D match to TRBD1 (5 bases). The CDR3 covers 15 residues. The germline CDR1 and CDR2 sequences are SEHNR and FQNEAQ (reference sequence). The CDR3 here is CASSGDDRHNRPQHF. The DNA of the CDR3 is TGTGCCAGCAGCGGCGACGACAGACACAATCGGCCCCAGCATTTT. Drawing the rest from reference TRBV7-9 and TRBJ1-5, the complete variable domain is DTGVSQNPRHKITKRGQNVTFRCDPISEHNRLYWYRQTLGQGPEFLTYFQNEAQLEKSRLLSDRFSAERPKGSFSTLEIQRTEQGDSAMYLCASSGDDRHNRPQHFGDGTRLSIL.

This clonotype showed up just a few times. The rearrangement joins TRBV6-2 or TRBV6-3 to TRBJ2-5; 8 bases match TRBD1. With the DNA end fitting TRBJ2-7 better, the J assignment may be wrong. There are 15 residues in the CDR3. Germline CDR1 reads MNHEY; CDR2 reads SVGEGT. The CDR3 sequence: CASSLWTGSFDEQYF. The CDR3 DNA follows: TGTGCCAGCAGTTTATGGACAGGGTCGTTCGACGAGCAGTACTTC.

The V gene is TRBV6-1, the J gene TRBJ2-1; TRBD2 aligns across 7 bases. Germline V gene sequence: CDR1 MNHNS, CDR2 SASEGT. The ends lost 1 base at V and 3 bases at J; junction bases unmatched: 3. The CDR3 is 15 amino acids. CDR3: CASSEGSGDYNEQFF. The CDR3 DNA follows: TGTGCCAGCAGTGAAGGGAGCGGGGACTACAATGAGCAGTTCTTC.

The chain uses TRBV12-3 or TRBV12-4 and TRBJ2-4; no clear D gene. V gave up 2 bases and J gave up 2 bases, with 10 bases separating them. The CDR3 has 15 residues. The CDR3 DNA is TGTGCCAGCAGTTTAAAAGGGAACACCAAAAACATTCAGTACTTC. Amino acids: CASSLKGNTKNIQYF.

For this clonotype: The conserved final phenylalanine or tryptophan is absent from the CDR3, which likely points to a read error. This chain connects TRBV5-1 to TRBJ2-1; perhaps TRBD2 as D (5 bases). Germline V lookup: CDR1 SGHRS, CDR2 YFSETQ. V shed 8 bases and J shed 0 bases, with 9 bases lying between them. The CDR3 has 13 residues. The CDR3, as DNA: TGCGCCAGTTCTGACTACTCCTACAATGAGCAGTTCATC. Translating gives CASSDYSYNEQFI.

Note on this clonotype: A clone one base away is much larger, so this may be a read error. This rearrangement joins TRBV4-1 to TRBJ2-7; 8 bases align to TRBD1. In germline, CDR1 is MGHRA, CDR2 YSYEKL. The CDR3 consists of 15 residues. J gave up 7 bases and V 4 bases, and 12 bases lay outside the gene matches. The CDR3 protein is CASSLGTGKSNEQYF. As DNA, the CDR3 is TGCGCCAGCAGCCTAGGGACAGGAAAATCCAATGAGCAGTACTTC.

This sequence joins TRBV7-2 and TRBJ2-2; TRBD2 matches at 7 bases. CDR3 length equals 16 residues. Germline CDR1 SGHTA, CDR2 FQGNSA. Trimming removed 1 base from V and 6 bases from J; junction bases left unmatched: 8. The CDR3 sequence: CASSLEAGRISGELFF. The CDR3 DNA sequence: TGTGCCAGCAGCTTAGAGGCCGGGAGGATATCCGGGGAGCTGTTTTTT.

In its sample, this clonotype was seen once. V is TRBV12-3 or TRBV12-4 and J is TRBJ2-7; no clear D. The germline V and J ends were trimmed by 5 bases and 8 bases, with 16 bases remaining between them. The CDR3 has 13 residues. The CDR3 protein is CASSINPEVKQYF. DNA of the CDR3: TGTGCCAGCAGTATTAACCCAGAAGTAAAGCAGTACTTC.

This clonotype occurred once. The DNA of the CDR3 is TGTGCCAGCAGCCCCGGGACAGGGCTTAATAGTGAGACCCAGTACTTC. Amino acids: CASSPGTGLNSETQYF. The chain is built from TRBV27 and TRBJ2-5; 9 bases line up with TRBD1. This CDR3 spans 16 amino acids. The junction had 13 bases not matched to a gene; V was cut back by 6 bases and J by 5 bases. The germline gives CDR1 MNHEY, CDR2 SMNVEV (reference sequence).

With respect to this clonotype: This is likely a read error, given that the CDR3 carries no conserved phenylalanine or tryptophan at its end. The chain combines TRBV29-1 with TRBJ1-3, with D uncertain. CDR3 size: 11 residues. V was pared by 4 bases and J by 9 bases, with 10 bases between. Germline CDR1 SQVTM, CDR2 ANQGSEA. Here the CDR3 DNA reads TGCAGCGTTGCCGTCCGCGGCACCATATATGTT. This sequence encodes CSVAVRGTIYV.

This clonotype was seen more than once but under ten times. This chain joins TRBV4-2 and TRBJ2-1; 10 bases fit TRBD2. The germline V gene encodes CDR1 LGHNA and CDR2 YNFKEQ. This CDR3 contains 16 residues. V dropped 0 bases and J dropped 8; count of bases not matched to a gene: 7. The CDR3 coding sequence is TGTGCCAGCAGCCAAGATAAAGAACTAGCGGGACATGAGCAGTTCTTC. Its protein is CASSQDKELAGHEQFF.

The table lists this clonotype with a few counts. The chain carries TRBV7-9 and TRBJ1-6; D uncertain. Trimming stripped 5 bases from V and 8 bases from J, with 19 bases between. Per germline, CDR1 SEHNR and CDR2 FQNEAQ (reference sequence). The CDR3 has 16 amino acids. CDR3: CASSLFQTSRDSPLHF. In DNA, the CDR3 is TGTGCCAGCAGCCTCTTCCAGACCTCGCGGGATTCACCCCTCCACTTT.